This T cell receptor beta chain comes out of a study of shared clonotypes between healthy human individuals. Study summary: Per-donor plates numbered three CD4 naive, three CD4 memory, two CD8 naive and one CD8 memory.

Assay: immunoSEQ multiplex PCR; the TCRdb copy retains only in-frame clones and omits some. The data show 1,500,000 or so clones, around 95% seen once. As for this clone: Its antigen is as yet unknown.

The CDR3 has 14 amino acids. Germline assignment: CDR1 KGHSH and CDR2 LQKENI. Trimming removed 0 bases from V and 6 bases from J; junction bases left unmatched: 2. Broader study findings: The sole specimen, blood, was sampled, and tissue repertoires likely differ. Around 4.9% of naive CD4 clonotypes were shared across several donors.

V and J are TRBV18 and TRBJ1-1; 9 nucleotides line up with TRBD1. The sequencing input was naive CD4+ T cells sorted from blood. Indicated subset: CD45RA+ positively selected. The source of this sequence is a man younger than 45 in good health. The CDR3 loop is CASSPPGDRAEAFF. The DNA of the CDR3 is TGTGCCAGCTCACCACCGGGGGACAGGGCTGAAGCTTTCTTT.